This is a list of T cell receptor beta chains from one sample in a study of lymphopenia after photon versus proton radiotherapy. This table comes from immunoSEQ multiplex PCR, and its TCRdb copy is limited to in-frame clones, with some not included. The sample has under 20,000 clones, over 80% seen once; the top ten hold about 6%. Sequencing was performed on peripheral blood, taken from a patient treated with photon-based radiotherapy. Receptors originate from a man aged 55-75 years with pancreatic cancer. Each CDR3 is given without its conserved first and last residue. Size values are once, few and many counts, or a class for expanded clones, and some rows have none.

>.|TRBJ2-1|TRBV6-5
ASSYNSGGPQF
>.|TRBJ2-7|TRBV2
ASSNWGGHEQY
>once|TRBJ1-2|TRBV6-9
ASTEGGNYGYT
>.|TRBJ2-1|TRBV6-1
ASSVIRQGGNEQF
>.|TRBJ2-2|TRBV6-6
ASSLISGTGELF
>.|TRBJ2-3|TRBV4-3
ASSQATSGGTDTQY
>.|TRBJ2-2|TRBV7-8
ASSSGPRGPTGELF
>.|TRBJ1-2|TRBV10-1
ASSDHLTGITGYT
>.|TRBJ2-7|TRBV5-1
ASSLDGQLLYEQY
>.|TRBJ2-1|TRBV19
ASSMDRVSYNEQF
>.|TRBJ2-2|TRBV9
ASSVDSTDTGELF
>.|TRBJ1-6|TRBV7-2
ASSPEGRDDSPLH
>.|TRBJ2-1|TRBV6-1
ASSGGQIYNEQF
>.|.|TRBV15
ATSRDRDYEQY
>few|TRBJ1-5|TRBV7-2
ASSRGVNQPQH
>.|TRBJ2-1|TRBV5-4
ASSRGGISYNEQF
>.|TRBJ1-5|TRBV19
ASSGGGRRNQPQH
>.|TRBJ1-6|TRBV2
ASSDRVGRSPLH
>few|TRBJ1-1|TRBV5-3
ARSSPDQNTEAF
>.|TRBJ1-2|TRBV27
ASSLSGQGARVYGYT
>.|TRBJ1-2|TRBV5-8
ASSFVRDGGRYGYT
>.|TRBJ1-2|TRBV28
ATRSKTDGYT
>.|TRBJ1-2|TRBV4-1
ASSHRTGLNYGYT